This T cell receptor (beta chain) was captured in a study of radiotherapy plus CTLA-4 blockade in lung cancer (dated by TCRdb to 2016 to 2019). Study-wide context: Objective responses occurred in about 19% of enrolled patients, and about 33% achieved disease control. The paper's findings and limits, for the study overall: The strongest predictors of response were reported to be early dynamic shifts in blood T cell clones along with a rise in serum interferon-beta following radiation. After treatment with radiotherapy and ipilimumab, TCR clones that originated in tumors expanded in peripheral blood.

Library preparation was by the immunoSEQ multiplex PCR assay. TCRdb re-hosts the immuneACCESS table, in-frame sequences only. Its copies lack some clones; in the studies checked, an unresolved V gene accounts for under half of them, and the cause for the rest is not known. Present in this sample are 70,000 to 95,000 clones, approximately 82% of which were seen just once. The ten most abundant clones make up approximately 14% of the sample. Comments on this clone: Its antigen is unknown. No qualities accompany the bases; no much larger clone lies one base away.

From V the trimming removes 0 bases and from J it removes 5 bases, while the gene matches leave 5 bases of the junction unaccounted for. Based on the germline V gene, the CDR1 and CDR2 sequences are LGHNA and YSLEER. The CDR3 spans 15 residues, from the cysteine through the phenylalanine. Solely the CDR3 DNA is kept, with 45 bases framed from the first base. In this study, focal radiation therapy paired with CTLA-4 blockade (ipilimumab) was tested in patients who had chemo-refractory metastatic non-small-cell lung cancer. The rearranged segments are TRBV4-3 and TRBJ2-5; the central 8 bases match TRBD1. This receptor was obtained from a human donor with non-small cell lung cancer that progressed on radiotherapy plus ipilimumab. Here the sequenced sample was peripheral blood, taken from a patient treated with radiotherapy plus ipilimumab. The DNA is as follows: TGCGCCAGCAGCCAAGATCAGGGGGCGCGGGAGACCCAGTACTTC. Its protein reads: CASSQDQGARETQYF.